This TCR beta chain stems from a study of long-term antiretroviral therapy in people with HIV. Whole-study findings and limits: Pre-ART clonal expansions dominated every time point's repertoire. CDR3 lengths in HIV samples spanned a narrower range than controls.

In the case of this clone: The antigen is not known.

The authors ran the immunoSEQ assay, v3.0, at survey level. Only in-frame clones appear in the TCRdb table, and some are missing; sequencing was by immunoSEQ multiplex PCR. The sample yields tens of thousands of clones, around 97% seen once. Germline V gene sequence: CDR1 MNHEY, CDR2 SMNVEV (reference sequence). The CDR3 loop spans 15 amino acids. The V end was cut by 4 bases, the J end by 5 bases, with 15 bases between. Post-ART PBMC samples numbered at least two per donor, and pre-ART ones at least one. The chain couples TRBV27 to TRBJ1-5; tentative D call: TRBD1 (5 bases). This clonotype was sampled from a man under 40 with HIV. The material sequenced was unsorted PBMCs, taken 6.9 years after starting antiretroviral therapy. The CDR3 nucleotides read TGTGCCAGCAGTTCCGGAGGTTGGGGGTATCAGCCCCAGCATTTT. This codes for CASSSGGWGYQPQHF.